A single sample gave rise to the 12 T cell receptor beta chains below, sequenced in a study of response to subunit inactivated influenza vaccine. One entry per CDR3 protein results from TCRdb running MiXCR on the RT-PCR reads. Of under 200,000 distinct CDR3 sequences in the sample, over 8.5% are singletons; the top ten hold 35% to 40%. This material consisted of CD8+ T cells sorted from PBMCs, taken roughly 24 months after vaccination. The source is a man between 50 and 69 years old who received an inactivated influenza vaccine.

The chain recombines TRBV4-1 with TRBJ2-7, with D uncertain. The CDR3 totals 12 residues. The germline V gene encodes CDR1 MGHRA and CDR2 YSYEKL. V lost 3 bases and J 3 bases, leaving 6 bases between the germline ends. CDR3 in DNA: TGCGCCAGCAGCCACTCGTTCTACGAGCAGTACTTC. Amino acid sequence: CASSHSFYEQYF.

A word on this clonotype: Just one base apart from a much larger clone, this may be a read error. The chain recombines TRBV13 with TRBJ2-1; D not resolved. Germline lookup yields CDR1 PRHDT and CDR2 FYEKMQ (reference sequence). This CDR3 is 13 amino acids long. The ends were cut back, 0 bases at V and 7 bases at J, with 7 bases in the middle. CDR3 sequence reads: CASSLGAQNEQFF. The CDR3, as DNA: TGTGCCAGCAGCTTAGGGGCACAGAATGAGCAGTTCTTC.

In its sample, this clonotype was seen a few times. The chain couples TRBV20-1 to TRBJ1-5; D is possibly TRBD1 (6 bases). The CDR3 has 15 amino acids. Trimming stripped 2 bases from V and 7 bases from J, with 18 bases between. Germline lookup yields CDR1 DFQATT and CDR2 SNEGSKA (reference sequence). Written as DNA, the CDR3 is TGCAGTGCTAGAATACGGACAGAGGTAGGCCAGCCCCAGCATTTT. Translating it yields CSARIRTEVGQPQHF.

This clonotype was observed a few times. The CDR3 spells CASRIRTPGSYEQYF. CDR3 bases: TGCGCCAGCAGGATCAGGACACCAGGGAGTTACGAGCAGTACTTC. This chain connects TRBV4-1 to TRBJ2-7; D is tentatively TRBD1 or TRBD2 (5 bases each). This CDR3 has 15 residues. Germline values: CDR1 MGHRA, CDR2 YSYEKL. V gave up 6 bases and J gave up 4 bases, with 19 bases separating them.

This clonotype turned up a few times. The chain links TRBV4-1 to TRBJ2-5, with 13 bases fitting TRBD2. Trimming removed 4 bases from V and 12 bases from J; junction bases left unmatched: 11. Germline lookup yields CDR1 MGHRA and CDR2 YSYEKL. There are 15 residues in the CDR3. CDR3 DNA: TGCGCCAGCAGCCTTCATGGACTAGCGGGGGCCGACAAGTACTTC. This gives the protein CASSLHGLAGADKYF.

This clonotype was observed a handful of times. V is TRBV15 and J is TRBJ2-5; D remains ambiguous. The ends were cut back, 1 base at V and 5 bases at J, with 14 bases in the middle. This CDR3 is built from 15 residues. CDR1 and CDR2 from the germline V gene are LNHNV and YYDKDF (reference sequence). The DNA for the CDR3 is TGTGCCACCAGCAGAGGAAGGGCGCCTGGGGAGACCCAGTACTTC. Protein: CATSRGRAPGETQYF.

This clonotype has only a few counts. The rearrangement uses TRBV7-9 and TRBJ1-4, with D possibly TRBD1 on 6 matching bases. This CDR3 is 15 amino acids long. Trimming took 5 bases from V and 12 from J, leaving 22 bases between them. CDR1 is SEHNR, CDR2 FQNEAQ, per germline (reference sequence). CDR3 coding DNA: TGTGCCAGCAGCCCGGGCAAAACTATCTCAGGGGAACTGTTTTTT. Protein product: CASSPGKTISGELFF.

V gene TRBV6-5 combines with J gene TRBJ2-7; tentatively, D is TRBD2 (6 bases). Trimming took off 10 bases at V and 9 bases at J, with 19 bases between the two ends. The CDR3 loop spans 12 amino acids. The germline gives CDR1 MNHEY, CDR2 SVGAGI. The CDR3 coding sequence is TGTGCCACCAGACTGGGACTGTCAGCGCAGTACTTC. Protein sequence: CATRLGLSAQYF.

This clonotype has a handful of counts. V is TRBV11-3 and J is TRBJ2-2, with 10 nucleotides matching TRBD1. Germline-derived CDR1 and CDR2 are SGHNT and YENEEA. This CDR3 comprises 16 residues. The V and J ends lost 5 bases and 1 base, in that order; junction bases with no gene match: 4. The CDR3 region is CASSARDRGNTGELFF. The CDR3 DNA sequence: TGTGCCAGCAGCGCCCGGGACAGGGGGAACACCGGGGAGCTGTTTTTT.

This clonotype was seen only a few times. V gene TRBV6-1 combines with J gene TRBJ1-1; 9 bases align to TRBD1. Losses at the gene ends were 4 bases for V and 3 bases for J; bases not matched to a gene: 6. The CDR3 extends over 15 amino acids. Germline V lookup: CDR1 MNHNS, CDR2 SASEGT. CDR3 amino acids: CASSVTRTGDTEAFF. CDR3 DNA: TGTGCCAGCAGTGTAACGAGGACAGGGGACACTGAAGCTTTCTTT.

This rearrangement joins TRBV7-9 to TRBJ2-7, with D tentatively TRBD2 (5 bases). V gave up 1 base and J gave up 6 bases, with 16 bases separating them. Germline loops: CDR1 SEHNR, CDR2 FQNEAQ (reference sequence). The CDR3 is made up of 15 amino acids. This chain's CDR3 is CASSLVWPHEGEQYF. In nucleotides, the CDR3 is TGTGCCAGCAGCTTAGTGTGGCCCCATGAGGGCGAGCAGTACTTC.

This rearrangement joins TRBV7-9 to TRBJ1-2; D not resolved. The length of the CDR3 is 14 residues. CDR1 SEHNR and CDR2 FQNEAQ come from the germline V gene (reference sequence). CDR3 in amino acids: CTGQTLKVGYGYTF. Here the CDR3 DNA reads TGTACCGGGCAGACGCTGAAGGTGGGCTATGGCTACACCTTC. Supplemented by reference TRBV7-9 and TRBJ1-2, the full variable domain reads DTGVSQNPRHKITKRGQNVTFRCDPISEHNRLYWYRQTLGQGPEFLTYFQNEAQLEKSRLLSDRFSAERPKGSFSTLEIQRTEQGDSAMYLCTGQTLKVGYGYTFGSGTRLTVV.